This T cell receptor (beta chain) was obtained from a study of blood T cell repertoires in COVID-19. Study at large: The United States, Italy and Spain provided the acute and convalescent COVID-19 samples. PBMCs, B-cell-depleted T cells, or T cells were the source of the cDNA or gDNA that made up the material.

Per the study methods: By means of reference gene primer amplification, nucleated cell counts were estimated. The assay was immunoSEQ multiplex PCR, and TCRdb's table has in-frame clones only and misses some. The V and J calls and clone size come from that table; D and trimming were worked out from the DNA. The repertoire holds some 67,000 clones, roughly 87% seen once, with around a fifth in the top ten. The material sequenced was peripheral blood. This receptor was obtained from a woman aged 80 or older with acute or convalescent COVID-19.

Here the CDR3 reads CASSFSTGNYGYTF. CDR3 bases: TGTGCCAGCAGTTTCTCGACGGGGAACTATGGCTACACCTTC. This chain links TRBV6-2 or TRBV6-3 with TRBJ1-2; D unresolved. Trimming took off 4 bases at V and 2 bases at J, with 11 bases between the two ends. This CDR3 comprises 14 residues. Germline V lookup: CDR1 MNHEY, CDR2 SVGEGT.